The clone carrying this T cell receptor beta chain is labeled as medium-sized (0.01 to 0.1%). Its antigen is unidentified. Using immunoSEQ multiplex PCR, the repertoire was profiled, and TCRdb retains in-frame clones only, with some absent. Here the sample spans roughly 32,000 clones, nearly 90% being singletons. This sample was included in a study of OX40 agonist ivuxolimab in advanced cancers. In the study overall: Dose-escalation cases comprised hepatocellular carcinoma, melanoma, renal cell or head and neck cancer. With a range of roughly 23 to 85, age averaged roughly 60 years, and more than 75% were male.

V gave up 7 bases and J gave up 1 base, with 14 bases separating them. CDR1 LNHDA and CDR2 SQIVND come from the germline V gene (reference sequence). The CDR3 has 15 amino acids. Findings and caveats of the study: Specificity for antigen went undetermined in the expanded peripheral T cells.

The gene calls are TRBV19 and TRBJ2-1; D remains ambiguous. The clonotype was recovered from an adult with an advanced solid tumor such as melanoma, head and neck, liver or kidney cancer. Sample: CD4+ or CD8+ T cells sorted from blood, taken in a trial of the OX40 agonist ivuxolimab. For the CDR3, the DNA is TGTGCCAGTACCAGCAGCATCTCATCCTACAATGAGCAGTTCTTC. Translating it yields CASTSSISSYNEQFF.